There are a few counts of the clone carrying this T cell receptor (beta chain). As yet, its antigen is unknown. Trimming removed 5 bases from V and 3 bases from J, with 16 bases in between. The CDR3 has 15 amino acids. Germline V CDR1 and CDR2: MDHEN, SYDVKM. This sample was taken from a study of T cell responses to AZD1222 COVID-19 vaccine. Notes on the study in general: Seropositivity was recorded at baseline in only six AZD1222 recipients. Variant regions that are unmutated are reportedly the target of nearly half of spike-specific TCRs.

Some clones are missing from TCRdb's copy, which holds only in-frame ones; the method was immunoSEQ multiplex PCR. The table lists 100,000 to 150,000 clones, 80% to 90% of them singletons. The V gene is TRBV28, the J gene TRBJ1-2, with TRBD1 as a possible D gene (5 bases). The source material was peripheral blood, sampled on day 0 of AZD1222 vaccination. The TCR sequence derives from an adult in good health. In nucleotides, the CDR3 is TGTGCCAGCAGTATCCGGGACCCGGGGGACTATGGCTACACCTTC. Amino acid sequence: CASSIRDPGDYGYTF.